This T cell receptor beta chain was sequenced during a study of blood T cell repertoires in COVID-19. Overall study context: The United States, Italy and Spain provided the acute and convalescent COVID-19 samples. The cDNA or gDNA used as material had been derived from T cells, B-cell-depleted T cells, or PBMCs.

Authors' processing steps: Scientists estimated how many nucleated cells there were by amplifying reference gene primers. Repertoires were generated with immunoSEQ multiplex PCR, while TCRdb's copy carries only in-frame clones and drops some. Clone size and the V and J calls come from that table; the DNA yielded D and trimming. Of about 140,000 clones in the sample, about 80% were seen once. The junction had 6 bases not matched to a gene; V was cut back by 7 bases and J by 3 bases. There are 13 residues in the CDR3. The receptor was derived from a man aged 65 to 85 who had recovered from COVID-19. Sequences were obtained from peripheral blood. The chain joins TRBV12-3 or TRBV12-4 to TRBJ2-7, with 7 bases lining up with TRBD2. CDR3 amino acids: CASTDGLDYEQYF. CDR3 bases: TGTGCCAGCACCGACGGACTAGACTACGAGCAGTACTTC.